The TCR beta chain described here comes from a study of blood T cells in healthy people across ages. This clonotype appeared a few times. The antigen remains undetermined. Study-wide findings and caveats: Aged donors had fewer naive CD4+ cells and lower diversity than long-lived donors. Investigators treated diversity estimates from one million T cells as underestimates.

Samples had at least 6.5 million PBMCs isolated from them. Combining a sample-barcoded 5' primer with a J-beta primer mix, a second PCR ran for 7 to 11 cycles. Each CDR3 protein is one row after TCRdb ran MiXCR on the 5' RACE reads. Of roughly 680,000 distinct CDR3 sequences listed, more than 20% were seen once; the top ten hold roughly 3.7%. The CDR3 runs 14 residues. CDR1 and CDR2 (germline): SQVTM, ANQGSEA. Trimming removed 2 bases from V and 5 bases from J; junction bases left unmatched: 3. The rearrangement joins TRBV29-1 to TRBJ2-3; 11 positions match TRBD2. The receptor was isolated from a man in his sixties or seventies in good health. The sequenced sample consisted of blood. The CDR3 bases are TGCAGCGTTGAAAGAGGGACTAGCGGAGATACGCAGTATTTT. This sequence encodes CSVERGTSGDTQYF.